Shown below are 30 T cell receptor beta chains from a single sample sequenced in a study of regulatory T cells in long-lasting Graves disease. Time point given: newly diagnosed GD, antithyroid drugs for less than 3 months. After RNA was extracted from PBMCs, the TCR library was made from it. Both iRepertoire HTBI primers and Arm-PCR of CDR3 regions were used to build the TCR beta libraries. TCRdb itself ran the multiplex PCR reads through MiXCR, one entry per CDR3 protein. The sample lists around 400,000 distinct CDR3 sequences; 15% were seen once. A further study also used this sample, focusing on T cells in Graves' hyperthyroidism and ophthalmopathy.

The source material was peripheral blood mononuclear cells (PBMCs), sampled at new diagnosis, from a patient treated with antithyroid drugs. All receptors derive from a woman between 40 and 55 years old with Graves disease.

This clonotype was counted many times. The chain links TRBV30 to TRBJ1-3; 8 nucleotides match TRBD1. The V gene's germline CDR1 is GTSNPN and CDR2 SVGIG (reference sequence). The CDR3 has 15 amino acids. J gave up 0 bases and V 1 base, and 2 bases lay outside the gene matches. This chain's CDR3 is CAWSGGTGSGNTIYF. The CDR3 nucleotides read TGTGCCTGGAGTGGCGGGACAGGCTCTGGAAACACCATATATTTT.

In this sample, this clonotype turned up many times. This chain joins TRBV11-2 and TRBJ2-1, with 11 positions matching TRBD2. V trimming: 0 bases; J trimming: 4 bases; junction bases outside the gene matches: 14. CDR1 is SGHAT, CDR2 FQNNGV, per germline. The CDR3 has 20 amino acids. CDR3 coding DNA: TGTGCCAGCAGCTTAGAAAAGGGGGTCTCTAGCGGGAGGCTTTACAATGAGCAGTTCTTC. Amino acids: CASSLEKGVSSGRLYNEQFF. Full variable domain (missing parts from reference TRBV11-2 and TRBJ2-1): EAGVAQSPRYKIIEKRQSVAFWCNPISGHATLYWYQQILGQGPKLLIQFQNNGVVDDSQLPKDRFSAERLKGVDSTLKIQPAKLEDSAVYLCASSLEKGVSSGRLYNEQFFGPGTRLTVL.

This clonotype has more than one count but fewer than ten. This chain connects TRBV29-1 to TRBJ2-1, with TRBD2 identical over 7 bases. The V segment lost 1 base and the J segment 9 bases; nucleotides outside the gene matches: 6. CDR1 SQVTM and CDR2 ANQGSEA come from the germline V gene. The CDR3 extends over 13 amino acids. CDR3 sequence reads: CSVEGGGGSEQFF. CDR3 coding DNA: TGCAGCGTTGAAGGTGGGGGGGGTAGTGAGCAGTTCTTC.

This rearrangement joins TRBV5-5 to TRBJ1-2; D remains unclear. The CDR3 extends over 12 amino acids. Trimming shortened V by 4 bases and J by 7 bases, and 11 bases separated the two germline ends. In germline, CDR1 is SGHKS, CDR2 YYEKEE (reference sequence). CDR3 nucleotide sequence: TGTGCCAGCAGCCCCGATCGGGGTGGCTACACCTTC. It yields the protein CASSPDRGGYTF.

Comments on this clonotype: Compared with germline, one end of the junction differs, possibly owing to a read error. The chain couples TRBV7-3 to TRBJ2-6; weak D call: TRBD1 (5 bases). Germline assignment: CDR1 SGHTA and CDR2 FQGTGA. The CDR3 spans 14 residues. Here the CDR3 DNA reads TGTGCCAGCAGCTTAGCTTCTGGGGCCAACGCCCTGACTTTC. It yields the protein CASSLASGANALTF.

This clonotype was found many times. The chain recombines TRBV2 with TRBJ2-7; TRBD2 is a possible D gene (6 bases). Germline-derived CDR1 and CDR2 are SNHLY and FYNNEI. The length of the CDR3 is 13 residues. With 8 bases removed from V and 6 bases from J, the gap between germline ends came to 17 bases. The CDR3 DNA sequence: TGTGCCAGCGGTAGCGGCAGCAAGGGCGAGCAGTACTTC. Translation: CASGSGSKGEQYF.

As for this clonotype: This may stem from a read error, because a much larger clone lies one nucleotide away. The chain couples TRBV20-1 to TRBJ2-1; TRBD2 matches at 9 bases. The CDR3 loop spans 15 amino acids. Germline assignment: CDR1 DFQATT and CDR2 SNEGSKA (reference sequence). V lost 4 bases to trimming and J lost 5 bases; unmatched junction nucleotides: 9. The CDR3 sequence is CSAKTGTSRNNEQFF. As DNA, the CDR3 is TGCAGTGCTAAAACCGGGACTAGCAGGAACAATGAGCAGTTCTTC.

This clonotype was observed at least ten times. The chain recombines TRBV27 with TRBJ1-6, with no clear D. In germline, CDR1 is MNHEY, CDR2 SMNVEV (reference sequence). Trimming shortened V by 2 bases and J by 6 bases, and 8 bases separated the two germline ends. The CDR3 is 14 residues long. CDR3 in DNA: TGTGCCAGCAGTTTAGGGCAGTCTAATTCACCCCTCCACTTT. Translation gives CASSLGQSNSPLHF.

This clonotype was seen ten or more times. This rearrangement joins TRBV10-3 to TRBJ2-1; 8 bases fit TRBD1. The CDR3 spans 15 residues. Germline CDR1 reads ENHRY; CDR2 reads SYGVKD. Trimming at V came to 2 bases and at J to 5 bases, leaving 5 bases not matched to a gene. The CDR3 sequence: CAISEGQGANNEQFF. The CDR3 DNA follows: TGTGCCATCAGTGAGGGGCAGGGGGCCAACAATGAGCAGTTCTTC.

Ten or more counts support this clonotype. V and J are TRBV30 and TRBJ2-7; no clear D. The V end lost 0 bases, the J end lost 1 base, and 10 bases lay between the germline ends. The germline CDR1 and CDR2 sequences are GTSNPN and SVGIG (reference sequence). The CDR3 has 14 amino acids. CDR3 sequence (DNA): TGTGCCTGGAGTGTACCCCTCGTGTCCTACGAGCAGTACTTC. As protein: CAWSVPLVSYEQYF.

A note on this clonotype: This may be a read error: a much more frequent sequence differs by one nucleotide. This chain uses TRBV6-2 or TRBV6-3 with TRBJ2-1, with TRBD1 matching over 7 bases. The J call is doubtful: the DNA matches TRBJ2-5 better. CDR1 is MNHEY and CDR2 is SVGEGT in the germline V gene. This CDR3 spans 13 amino acids. CDR3 in amino acids: CASVDRTQQTQYF. The CDR3 DNA reads TGTGCCAGCGTGGACAGGACACAACAGACCCAGTACTTC.

This clonotype was observed many times. This chain links TRBV2 with TRBJ1-1; D unresolved. V was cut by 5 bases and J by 0 bases, with 7 bases left in between. Germline CDR1 SNHLY, CDR2 FYNNEI. The CDR3 covers 13 residues. The CDR3 reads CASSQEMNTEAFF. The CDR3 DNA reads as TGTGCCAGCAGTCAGGAAATGAACACTGAAGCTTTCTTT.

The chain couples TRBV20-1 to TRBJ2-3; weak D call: TRBD2 (6 bases). The CDR3 is made up of 14 amino acids. The V gene lost 2 bases and the J gene lost 1 base, with 10 bases spanning the gap. The germline V gene has CDR1 DFQATT and CDR2 SNEGSKA (reference sequence). Here the CDR3 DNA reads TGCAGTGCTAGAAGGGGACTTGGCACAGATACGCAGTATTTT. Translating it yields CSARRGLGTDTQYF.

This clonotype was observed at least ten times. The rearrangement links TRBV28 to TRBJ1-1; D is perhaps TRBD1 (6 bases). Looked up from germline, CDR1 is MDHEN and CDR2 is SYDVKM. V lost 5 bases, J lost 6 bases, and 22 bases lay in between. This CDR3 is 16 amino acids long. The CDR3 loop is CASSRNREVLNAEAFF. The DNA of the CDR3 is TGTGCCAGCAGTAGAAACAGGGAGGTCCTTAACGCTGAAGCTTTCTTT.

In DNA form, the CDR3 reads TGTGCCAGCAGTTACTCTGACGGCCCTTTTAGCGGAGCCCGCTACAATGAGCAGTTCTTC. Its protein is CASSYSDGPFSGARYNEQFF. The chain uses TRBV6-9 and TRBJ2-1; the D gene is possibly TRBD2 (6 bases). Germline loops: CDR1 MNHGY, CDR2 SVAAGI. V dropped 3 bases and J dropped 3 bases, with 27 bases sitting between them. This CDR3 spans 20 amino acids.

The V call is TRBV28, the J call TRBJ2-5; D assignment may be TRBD1 or TRBD2 (5 bases each). CDR3 length: 14 residues. V lost 5 bases, J lost 3 bases, and 13 bases lay in between. In germline, CDR1 is MDHEN, CDR2 SYDVKM. The CDR3 loop is CASSPRDGEETQYF. CDR3 nucleotide sequence: TGTGCCAGCAGTCCAAGGGACGGGGAAGAGACCCAGTACTTC.

This clonotype has just one count. CDR3 region: CASSADRNEQFF. The CDR3, as DNA: TGTGCCAGCAGTGCTGACAGGAATGAGCAGTTCTTC. The chain has TRBV2 and TRBJ2-1; tentative D call: TRBD1 (6 bases). V dropped 4 bases and J dropped 7 bases, with 8 bases sitting between them. This CDR3 region has 12 residues. Germline values: CDR1 SNHLY, CDR2 FYNNEI.

V usage is TRBV10-3 and J usage is TRBJ1-5; D unclear. The CDR3 loop spans 15 amino acids. In germline, CDR1 is ENHRY, CDR2 SYGVKD. V gave up 2 bases and J gave up 3 bases, with 11 bases separating them. CDR3 nucleotides: TGTGCCATCAGTGAGACCGGATCGCACAATCAGCCCCAGCATTTT. As protein: CAISETGSHNQPQHF.

The chain employs TRBV19 and TRBJ2-7, with D possibly TRBD1 on 5 matching bases. The V gene's germline CDR1 is LNHDA and CDR2 SQIVND (reference sequence). This CDR3 region has 15 residues. Trimming pared 4 bases from V and 2 bases from J, leaving 15 bases between. The CDR3 loop is CASSTLDSRTYEQYF. The CDR3 nucleotides read TGTGCCAGTAGTACCCTCGACAGCCGAACCTACGAGCAGTACTTC.

The chain uses TRBV3-1 and TRBJ2-2; D not resolved. Germline CDR1 LGHDT, CDR2 YNNKEL (reference sequence). V shed 3 bases and J shed 8 bases, with 16 bases lying between them. CDR3 length equals 15 residues. The CDR3 is CASSQAPSLGGELFF. In nucleotides, the CDR3 is TGTGCCAGCAGCCAGGCCCCTAGTTTAGGTGGGGAGCTGTTTTTT.

In this sample, this clonotype turned up many times. The V and J genes are TRBV7-2 and TRBJ2-3; 9 bases are shared with TRBD1. CDR3 length: 16 residues. Trimming removed 1 base from V and 6 bases from J; junction bases left unmatched: 8. The germline gives CDR1 SGHTA, CDR2 FQGNSA. The CDR3 nucleotides are TGTGCCAGCAGCTTAGGACTAGGACAGGGGTTTGATACGCAGTATTTT. Protein product: CASSLGLGQGFDTQYF. The whole variable domain, filled in from reference TRBV7-2 and TRBJ2-3, reads GAGVSQSPSNKVTEKGKDVELRCDPISGHTALYWYRQSLGQGLEFLIYFQGNSAPDKSGLPSDRFSAERTGGSVSTLTIQRTQQEDSAVYLCASSLGLGQGFDTQYFGPGTRLTVL.

J is TRBJ2-6 and V is TRBV5-1; TRBD1 agrees at 7 bases. Losses at the gene ends were 0 bases for V and 0 bases for J; bases not matched to a gene: 3. Germline CDR1 and CDR2: SGHRS and YFSETQ. The CDR3 covers 17 residues. The CDR3 coding sequence is TGCGCCAGCAGCTTGGAGCCAGGGGGCTCTGGGGCCAACGTCCTGACTTTC. Translating it yields CASSLEPGGSGANVLTF.

This clonotype was seen once. This chain links TRBV9 with TRBJ2-2, with 7 bases lining up with TRBD1. The V gene's germline CDR1 is SGDLS and CDR2 YYNGEE. V lost 3 bases, J lost 7 bases, and 6 bases stayed unmatched. The CDR3 consists of 14 residues. This CDR3 reads CASSDRGLGGELFF. The CDR3 DNA sequence: TGTGCCAGCAGCGACAGGGGTTTGGGCGGGGAGCTGTTTTTT.

This clonotype has a handful of counts. The rearrangement uses TRBV20-1 and TRBJ2-3, with 14 bases fitting TRBD2. Looked up from germline, CDR1 is DFQATT and CDR2 is SNEGSKA (reference sequence). The CDR3 length is 16 residues. J lost 4 bases, V lost 0 bases, and 3 bases had no gene match. CDR3 nucleotides: TGCAGTGCTAGAGACGAGACTAGCGGGAGGGCAGATACGCAGTATTTT. Its protein product is CSARDETSGRADTQYF.

This clonotype was counted ten times or more. V is TRBV19 and J is TRBJ2-1; D is undetermined. The germline V gene has CDR1 LNHDA and CDR2 SQIVND (reference sequence). Trimming cost V 9 bases and J 0 bases, with 9 bases left between them. This CDR3 is 13 amino acids long. The CDR3 sequence: CASTPTSYNEQFF. CDR3 sequence (DNA): TGTGCCAGCACTCCAACCTCCTACAATGAGCAGTTCTTC.

This clonotype was observed at least ten times. The chain uses TRBV11-2 and TRBJ2-3, with a tentative D call TRBD1 (5 bases). Germline V CDR1 and CDR2: SGHAT, FQNNGV. The length of the CDR3 is 14 residues. V was trimmed by 1 base and J by 2 bases, leaving 7 bases between them. CDR3 nucleotide sequence: TGTGCCAGCAGCTTAGGACAGTTCACAGATACGCAGTATTTT. This gives the protein CASSLGQFTDTQYF.

This clonotype has a count of ten or more. CDR3 DNA sequence: TGTGCCAGCAGTTTCTTTTTTCGGGCTAAGGACAGCGACACAGATACGCAGTATTTT. Translation gives CASSFFFRAKDSDTDTQYF. The chain is built from TRBV12-3 or TRBV12-4 and TRBJ2-3; the D gene is possibly TRBD1 (6 bases). The length of the CDR3 is 19 residues. V was shortened by 3 bases and J by 2 bases, with 24 bases between the two germline ends.

This chain joins TRBV5-1 and TRBJ2-3; TRBD2 agrees at 7 bases. Germline CDR1 is SGHRS and CDR2 is YFSETQ. CDR3 size: 17 residues. V lost 4 bases to trimming and J lost 1 base; unmatched junction nucleotides: 12. CDR3 coding DNA: TGCGCCAGCAGCCGGATGGGGGGGGATCCCGGCACAGATACGCAGTATTTT. Protein sequence: CASSRMGGDPGTDTQYF.

This clonotype was recorded at least ten times. CDR3: CASSPGDSEKLFF. Here the CDR3 DNA reads TGTGCCAGCTCACCTGGAGACAGTGAAAAACTGTTTTTT. V and J are TRBV18 and TRBJ1-4; D possibly corresponds to TRBD1 (5 bases). Per the germline V gene, CDR1 is KGHSH and CDR2 is LQKENI. The V end lost 3 bases, the J end lost 7 bases, and 9 bases lay between the germline ends. The CDR3 consists of 13 residues.

This clonotype was observed many times. The chain employs TRBV7-2 and TRBJ2-7, with D possibly TRBD1 on 5 matching bases. There are 14 residues in the CDR3. Trimming removed 0 bases at V and 3 bases at J, with 9 bases between. From germline, CDR1 is SGHTA and CDR2 FQGNSA. CDR3 in DNA: TGTGCCAGCAGCTTAGCAGGGGCCGGCTACGAGCAGTACTTC. It translates to CASSLAGAGYEQYF.